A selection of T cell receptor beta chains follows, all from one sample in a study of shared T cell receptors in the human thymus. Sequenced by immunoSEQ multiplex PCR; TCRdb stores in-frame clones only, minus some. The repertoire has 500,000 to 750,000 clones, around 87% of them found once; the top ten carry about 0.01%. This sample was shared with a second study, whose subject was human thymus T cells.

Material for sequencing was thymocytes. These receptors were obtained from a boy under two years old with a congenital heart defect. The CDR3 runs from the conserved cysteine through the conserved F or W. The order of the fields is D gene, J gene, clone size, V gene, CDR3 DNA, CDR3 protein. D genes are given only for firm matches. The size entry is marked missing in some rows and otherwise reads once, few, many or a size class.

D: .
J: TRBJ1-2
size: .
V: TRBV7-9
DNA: TGTGCCAGCAGTCAGAGGGGGGGCGATGGCTACACCTTC
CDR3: CASSQRGGDGYTF

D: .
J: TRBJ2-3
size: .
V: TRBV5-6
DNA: TGTGCCAGCAGCTCTTCTCGACTTACCCAAGCAGATACGCAGTATTTT
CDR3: CASSSSRLTQADTQYF

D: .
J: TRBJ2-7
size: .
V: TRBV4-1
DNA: TGCGCCAGCAGCCAAGATGGCGCGGAGCCCTACGAGCAGTACTTC
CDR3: CASSQDGAEPYEQYF

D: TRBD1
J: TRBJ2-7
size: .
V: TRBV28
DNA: TGTGCCAGCAGTTCCTCCCCTAGGGACAGATGTCCCCTCTACGAGCAGTACTTC
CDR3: CASSSSPRDRCPLYEQYF

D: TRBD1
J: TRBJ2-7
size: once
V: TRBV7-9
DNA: TGTGCCAGCAGCTTTCCGGGACAGGGGTTCTACGAGCAGTACTTC
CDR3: CASSFPGQGFYEQYF

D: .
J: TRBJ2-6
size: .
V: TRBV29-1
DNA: TGCAGCGTTGAAGAGCCGTCTCGCCCTACCAACGTCCTGACTTTC
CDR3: CSVEEPSRPTNVLTF

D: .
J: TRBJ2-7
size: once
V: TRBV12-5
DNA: TGTGCTAGTGCCCGAGCCGACTCCCTATACGAGCAGTACTTC
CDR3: CASARADSLYEQYF

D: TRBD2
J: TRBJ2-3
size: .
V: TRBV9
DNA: TGTGCCAGCAGCGTCAGACTAGCGGGACCAACAGATACGCAGTATTTT
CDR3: CASSVRLAGPTDTQYF

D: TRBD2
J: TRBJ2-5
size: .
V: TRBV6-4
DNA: TGTGCCAGCAGTGACCTGGGACTAGAAGAGACCCAGTACTTC
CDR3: CASSDLGLEETQYF

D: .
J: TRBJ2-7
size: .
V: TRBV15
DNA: TGTGCCACCAGCAGAGGGTGGACAGTCTCGGGCGAGCAGTACTTC
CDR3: CATSRGWTVSGEQYF

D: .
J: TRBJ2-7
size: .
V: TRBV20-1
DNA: TGCAGTGCTAGGGGGCTGGGCGAGCAGTACTTC
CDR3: CSARGLGEQYF

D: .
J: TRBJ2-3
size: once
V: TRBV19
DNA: TGTGCCAGTAGTAGGCGCAGGGGCGCAGATACGCAGTATTTT
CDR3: CASSRRRGADTQYF

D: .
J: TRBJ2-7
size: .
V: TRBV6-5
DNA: TGTGCCAGCAGTGGGGATCGACAGGACTCCTACGAGCAGTACTTC
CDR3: CASSGDRQDSYEQYF

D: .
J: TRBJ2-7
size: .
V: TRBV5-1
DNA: TGCGCCAGCAGCTTGGACGGCACCCAACCACATTCGAGGATATACGAGCAGTACTTC
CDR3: CASSLDGTQPHSRIYEQYF

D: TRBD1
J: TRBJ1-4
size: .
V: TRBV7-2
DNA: TGTGCCAGCAGCTCCCCCCTGGACAGGCCCCCCGGTGAAAAACTGTTTTTT
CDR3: CASSSPLDRPPGEKLFF

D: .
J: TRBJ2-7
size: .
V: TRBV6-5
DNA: TGTGCCAGCAGCCCGGGACACCTCGATTACGAGCAGTACTTC
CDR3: CASSPGHLDYEQYF

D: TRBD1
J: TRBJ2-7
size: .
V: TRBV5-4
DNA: TGTGCCAGCAGCTATCCGGGACCCTGGACAGGCGAGCAGTACTTC
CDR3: CASSYPGPWTGEQYF

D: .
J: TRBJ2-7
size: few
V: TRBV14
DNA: TGTGCCAGCAGCCCTCCCCTGGGGGGCGAGCAGTACTTC
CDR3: CASSPPLGGEQYF

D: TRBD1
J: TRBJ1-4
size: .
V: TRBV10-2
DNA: TGCGCCACTCGACAGGGGATCAGGCGATCTGGGAGCTATGAAAAACTGTTTTTT
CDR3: CATRQGIRRSGSYEKLFF

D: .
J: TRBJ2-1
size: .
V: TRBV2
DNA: TGTGCCAGCACCTGGAGAGCCTCCAATGAGCAGTTCTTC
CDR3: CASTWRASNEQFF

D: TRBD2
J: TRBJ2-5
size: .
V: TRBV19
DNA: TGTGCCACCCTAGCGGGAGGCGAGGAGACCCAGTACTTC
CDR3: CATLAGGEETQYF

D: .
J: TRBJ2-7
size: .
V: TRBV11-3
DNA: TGTGCCAGCAGCTTCGCGTGGAGCTCCTACGAGCAGTACTTC
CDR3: CASSFAWSSYEQYF

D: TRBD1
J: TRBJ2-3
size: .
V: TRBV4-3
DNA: TGCGCCAGCAGCCAGGAGGACAGGAATGGCACAGATACGCAGTATTTT
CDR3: CASSQEDRNGTDTQYF

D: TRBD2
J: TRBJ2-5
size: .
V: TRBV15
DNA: TGTGCCACCAGCAGAGGTTTTAGCGGGACGCAAGAGACCCAGTACTTC
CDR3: CATSRGFSGTQETQYF

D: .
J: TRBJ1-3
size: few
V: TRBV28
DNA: TGTGCCAGCAGTTTATCGTGGGGAGTCTCTGGAAACACCATATATTTT
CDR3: CASSLSWGVSGNTIYF

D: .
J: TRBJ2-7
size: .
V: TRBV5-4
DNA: TGTGCCAGCAGCTTGGGTGCAGTGGACTCCTCCTACGAGCAGTACTTC
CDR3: CASSLGAVDSSYEQYF

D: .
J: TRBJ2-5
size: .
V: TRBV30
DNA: TGTGCCTGGCTAAAGACAGGCAAAGAGACCCAGTACTTC
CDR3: CAWLKTGKETQYF

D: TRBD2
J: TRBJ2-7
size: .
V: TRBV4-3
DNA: TGCGCCAGCAGCCACCCTACTAGCGGGAACTCCTACGAGCAGTACTTC
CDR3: CASSHPTSGNSYEQYF

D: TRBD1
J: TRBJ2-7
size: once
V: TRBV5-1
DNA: TGCGCCAGCAGTCTTTCTTGGGACAGGGGTTACGAGCAGTACTTC
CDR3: CASSLSWDRGYEQYF

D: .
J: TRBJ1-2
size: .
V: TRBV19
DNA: TGTGCCAGTTGGAAGGCGGGGGACTATGGCTACACCTTC
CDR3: CASWKAGDYGYTF

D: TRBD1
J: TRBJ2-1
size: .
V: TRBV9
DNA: TGTGCCAGCAGTCCCGGGACAGTAGCGTTCTTC
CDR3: CASSPGTVAFF

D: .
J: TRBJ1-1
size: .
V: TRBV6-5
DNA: TGTGCCAGCAGCGGGGGACGGCGAGGCACTGAAGCTTTCTTT
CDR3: CASSGGRRGTEAFF

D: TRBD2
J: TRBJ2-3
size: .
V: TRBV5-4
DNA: TGTGCCAGCAGCGCTGGTGTAGCGCGGGGGACAGATACGCAGTATTTT
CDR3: CASSAGVARGTDTQYF

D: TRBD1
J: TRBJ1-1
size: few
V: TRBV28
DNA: TGTGCCAGCAGTACCCGGGACAGGTTGTGGACTGAAGCTTTCTTT
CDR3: CASSTRDRLWTEAFF

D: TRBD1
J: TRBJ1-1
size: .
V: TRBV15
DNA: TGTGCCACCAGCAGTGAAACCGGGACAGGGCGGTCGAGCACTGAAGCTTTCTTT
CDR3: CATSSETGTGRSSTEAFF

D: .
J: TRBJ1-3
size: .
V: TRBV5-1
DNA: TGCGCCAGCAGCCTGAGTTACTCTGGAAACACCATATATTTT
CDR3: CASSLSYSGNTIYF

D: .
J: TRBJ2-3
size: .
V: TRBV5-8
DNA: TGTGCCAGCAAGGCCAGGGGCACAGATACGCAGTATTTT
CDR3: CASKARGTDTQYF

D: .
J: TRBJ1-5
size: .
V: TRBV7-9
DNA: TGTGCCAGCAGCACCGGAGCCACCGGGCTCGGGGAGCCCCAGCATTTT
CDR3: CASSTGATGLGEPQHF

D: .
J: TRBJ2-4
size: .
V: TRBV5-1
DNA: TGCGCCAGCAGCTTGGCCCTAGGGGGAGCCAAAAACATTCAGTACTTC
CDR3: CASSLALGGAKNIQYF

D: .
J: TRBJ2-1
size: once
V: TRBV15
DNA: TGTGCCACCAGCAGAGCCCCTAGAAATGAGCAGTTCTTC
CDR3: CATSRAPRNEQFF

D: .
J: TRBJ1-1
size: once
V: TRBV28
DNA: TGCGCCGTGGCTGGTAACACTGAAGCTTTCTTT
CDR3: CAVAGNTEAFF

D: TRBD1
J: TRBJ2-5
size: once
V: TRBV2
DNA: TGTGCCAGGAGGACAGGGGGCTATGAGACCCAGTACTTC
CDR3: CARRTGGYETQYF

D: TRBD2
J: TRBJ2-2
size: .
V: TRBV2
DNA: TGTGCCAGCAGTGTGGTGCGGGAGGGCCCCACCGGGGAGCTGTTTTTT
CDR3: CASSVVREGPTGELFF